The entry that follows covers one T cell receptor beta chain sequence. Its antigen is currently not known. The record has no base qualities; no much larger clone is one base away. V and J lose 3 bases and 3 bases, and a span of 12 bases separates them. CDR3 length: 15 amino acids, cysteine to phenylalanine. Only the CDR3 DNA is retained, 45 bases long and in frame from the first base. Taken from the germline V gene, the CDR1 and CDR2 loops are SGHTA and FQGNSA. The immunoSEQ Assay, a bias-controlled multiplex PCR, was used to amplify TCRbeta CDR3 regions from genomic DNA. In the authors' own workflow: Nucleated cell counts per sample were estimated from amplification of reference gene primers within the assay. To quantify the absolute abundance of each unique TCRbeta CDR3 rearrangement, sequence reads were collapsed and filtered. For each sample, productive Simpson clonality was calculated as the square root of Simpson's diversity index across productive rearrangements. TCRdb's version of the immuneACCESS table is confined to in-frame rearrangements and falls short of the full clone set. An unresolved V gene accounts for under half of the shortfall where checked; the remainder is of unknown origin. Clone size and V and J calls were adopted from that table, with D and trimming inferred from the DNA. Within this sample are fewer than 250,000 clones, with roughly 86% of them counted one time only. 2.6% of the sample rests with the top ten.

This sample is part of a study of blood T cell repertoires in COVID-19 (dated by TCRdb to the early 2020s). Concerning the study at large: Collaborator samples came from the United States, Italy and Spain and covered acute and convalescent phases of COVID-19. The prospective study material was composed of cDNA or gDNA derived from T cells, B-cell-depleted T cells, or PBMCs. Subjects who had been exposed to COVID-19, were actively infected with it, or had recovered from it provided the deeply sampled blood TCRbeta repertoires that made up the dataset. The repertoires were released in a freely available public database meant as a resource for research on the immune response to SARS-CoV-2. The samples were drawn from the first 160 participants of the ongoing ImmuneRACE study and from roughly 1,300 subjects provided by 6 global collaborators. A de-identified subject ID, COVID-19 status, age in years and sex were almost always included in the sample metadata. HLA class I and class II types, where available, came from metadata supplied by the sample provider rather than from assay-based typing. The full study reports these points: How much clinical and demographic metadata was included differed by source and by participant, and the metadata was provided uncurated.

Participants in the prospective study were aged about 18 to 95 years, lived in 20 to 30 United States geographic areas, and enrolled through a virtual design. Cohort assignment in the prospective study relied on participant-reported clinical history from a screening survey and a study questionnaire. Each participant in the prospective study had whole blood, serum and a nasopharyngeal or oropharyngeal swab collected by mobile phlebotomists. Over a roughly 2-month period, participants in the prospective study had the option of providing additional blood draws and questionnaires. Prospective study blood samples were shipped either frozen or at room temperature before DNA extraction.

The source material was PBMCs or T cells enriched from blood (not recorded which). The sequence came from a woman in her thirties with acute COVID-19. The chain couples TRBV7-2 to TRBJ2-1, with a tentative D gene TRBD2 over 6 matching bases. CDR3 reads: CASSLGLTDYNEQFF. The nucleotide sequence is TGTGCCAGCAGCTTGGGACTGACTGACTACAATGAGCAGTTCTTC.